These T cell receptor beta chains were read from a single sample in a study of blood T cell repertoires in COVID-19. The assay was immunoSEQ multiplex PCR, and TCRdb's table has in-frame clones only and misses some. In the table there are 200,000 or so clones, roughly 84% of which are singletons. The sequenced sample consisted of peripheral blood. These receptors were taken from a woman aged 80 or over with COVID-19, enrolled during active disease. Each CDR3 is given with its conserved first and last residue. D genes are given only for firm matches. A row's size may be missing; if present it is once, few, many or a size class.

j_call v_call d_call clone_size cdr3_aa cdr3_nt
TRBJ2-5 TRBV6-2/TRBV6-3 . . CASSYFSFPRYQETQYF TGTGCCAGCAGTTACTTCTCGTTCCCGAGGTACCAAGAGACCCAGTACTTC
TRBJ1-3 TRBV25-1 . . CASSQQGSGNTIYF TGTGCCAGCAGTCAACAGGGCTCTGGAAACACCATATATTTT
TRBJ2-7 TRBV6-2/TRBV6-3 TRBD1 . CASSYHGQGAYEQYF TGTGCCAGCAGTTACCACGGACAGGGTGCCTACGAGCAGTACTTC
TRBJ1-5 TRBV6-5 TRBD1 once CASKGSTGASQPQHF TGTGCCAGCAAGGGGAGTACAGGGGCTAGTCAGCCCCAGCATTTT
TRBJ1-1 TRBV2 TRBD1 . CASSDSGGHTEAFF TGTGCCAGCAGTGACTCAGGGGGCCACACTGAAGCTTTCTTT
TRBJ2-3 TRBV20-1 . . CSAWTLEAQYF TGCAGTGCTTGGACACTCGAGGCACAGTATTTT
TRBJ2-1 TRBV19 TRBD2 . CASSSKRGGSNEQFF TGTGCCAGTAGTTCCAAGCGGGGGGGCTCGAATGAGCAGTTCTTC
TRBJ2-5 TRBV3-1/TRBV3-2 TRBD1 . CASSPGTGPETQYF TGTGCCAGCAGCCCGGGGACAGGCCCGGAGACCCAGTACTTC
TRBJ2-1 TRBV12-3/TRBV12-4 . . CASRRTSDEQFF TGTGCCAGCAGACGCACAAGCGATGAGCAGTTCTTC
TRBJ1-2 TRBV2 . . CASSEAWDTGRGYTF TGTGCCAGCAGTGAAGCGTGGGACACCGGGCGTGGCTACACCTTC
TRBJ2-4 TRBV10-2 . . CASSRRDDNIQYF TGCGCCAGCAGCCGGCGGGATGATAACATTCAGTACTTC
TRBJ2-1 TRBV7-2 . . CASSGRGGAYNEQFF TGTGCCAGCAGCGGTCGCGGAGGGGCCTACAATGAGCAGTTCTTC
TRBJ1-1 TRBV11-3 . few CASSFRWEGRNTEAFF TGTGCCAGCAGCTTTCGCTGGGAGGGGCGGAACACTGAAGCTTTCTTT
TRBJ1-6 TRBV2 . . CASIEGRGSSYNSPLHF TGTGCCAGCATCGAGGGGCGGGGGAGCTCCTATAATTCACCCCTCCACTTT
TRBJ1-5 TRBV6-5 TRBD1 . CASRSGQTPNQPQHF TGTGCCAGCAGATCGGGACAGACACCAAATCAGCCCCAGCATTTT
TRBJ2-2 TRBV5-4 . . CASSLGQLNTGELFF TGTGCCAGCAGCCTTGGACAGTTGAACACCGGGGAGCTGTTTTTT
TRBJ1-2 TRBV10-3 . few CAISSAGYGYTF TGTGCCATCAGTTCCGCCGGCTATGGCTACACCTTC
TRBJ2-1 TRBV29-1 . . CSAHLARIYNEQFF TGCAGCGCCCACCTGGCTAGAATATACAATGAGCAGTTCTTC
TRBJ2-7 TRBV10-3 TRBD2 . CAISETSGGTYEQYF TGTGCCATCAGTGAGACTAGCGGGGGGACTTACGAGCAGTACTTC
TRBJ2-1 TRBV4-3 TRBD2 . CASSQDRALAGGNEQFF TGCGCCAGCAGCCAAGATCGGGCACTAGCGGGGGGTAATGAGCAGTTCTTC
TRBJ2-7 TRBV19 . . CASSSQESYEQYF TGTGCCAGTAGTAGTCAGGAAAGCTACGAGCAGTACTTC
TRBJ1-4 TRBV24-1 TRBD1 . CATSDPTGEDNEKLFF TGTGCCACCAGTGATCCGACAGGGGAGGATAATGAAAAACTGTTTTTT